This TCR beta chain was identified in a study of T cell repertoires in cytomegalovirus infection. In this sample, this clonotype turned up a few times. The V and J ends lost 1 base and 3 bases respectively, with 8 bases between them. Germline CDR1 is SGHKS and CDR2 is YYEKEE (reference sequence). The CDR3 consists of 13 residues. TCRdb re-derived calls from the reads in MiXCR, one entry per CDR3 protein. This table has roughly 500,000 distinct CDR3 sequences, about 15% appearing once. The chain has TRBV5-5 and TRBJ2-7, with D unresolved. The sequencing input was CD8+ T cells from PBMCs. The clonotype was recovered from a human donor in good health (CMV status not recorded). Some clones in this sample may be carry-over from other donors' samples. The chain's CDR3 is CASSLRHNYEQYF. Here the CDR3 DNA reads TGTGCCAGCAGCTTGAGGCATAACTACGAGCAGTACTTC.